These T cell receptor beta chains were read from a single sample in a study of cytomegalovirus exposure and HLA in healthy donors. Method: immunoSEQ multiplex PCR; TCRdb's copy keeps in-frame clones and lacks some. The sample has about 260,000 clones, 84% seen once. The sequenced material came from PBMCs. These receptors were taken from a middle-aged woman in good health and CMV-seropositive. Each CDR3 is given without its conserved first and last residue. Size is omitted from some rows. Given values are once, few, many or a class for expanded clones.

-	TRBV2	ASSEQGVSGNTIY
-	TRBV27	ASSFTARNTEAF
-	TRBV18	ASSPQSTGAGLGAEAF
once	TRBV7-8	ASSPRQGIGDGYT
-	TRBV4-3	ASSRRPATNEKLF
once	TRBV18	ASSPGTGAYEKLF
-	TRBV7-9	ASSVGTGKGSPLH
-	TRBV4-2	ASSQDQLGREAQY
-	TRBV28	ATSGDYYEQY
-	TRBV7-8	ASSRQAGGPEVTEQY
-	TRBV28	ASRTGGGTEAF
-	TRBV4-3	ASSQVNRDGANVLT
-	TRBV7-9	ASSLAGLTKPGEQF
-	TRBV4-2	ASSQPLGQAGGNTGELF